The clone carrying this T cell receptor beta chain was found many times. What it recognizes is unknown. Time point reported: newly diagnosed GD, antithyroid drugs for less than 3 months. Extracted PBMC RNA gave rise to the TCR library. Diagnoses of Graves' disease were made by American Thyroid Association guidelines. Each patient gave 7 to 10 milliliters of EDTA-anticoagulated peripheral blood. Deletions cut 5 bases from V and 3 bases from J, with 14 bases between. The CDR3 contains 14 residues. Germline CDR1 MNHEY, CDR2 SMNVEV (reference sequence). This entry comes from a study of regulatory T cells in long-lasting Graves disease. For TCR beta, libraries came from iRepertoire HTBI primers and Arm-PCR of CDR3 regions. MiXCR, applied by TCRdb to the multiplex PCR reads, yields one record per CDR3 protein. The table has about 540,000 distinct CDR3 sequences, approximately 13% seen once; the top ten hold 8% to 10%.

General study findings and limits: Investigators studied peripheral blood only, not thyroid tissue.

The sample was also reused in another study, on T cells in Graves' hyperthyroidism and ophthalmopathy.

The clonotype was recovered from a man aged 25-40 years with Graves disease. The sequences come from peripheral blood mononuclear cells (PBMCs), collected at new diagnosis, from a patient treated with antithyroid drugs. The chain carries TRBV27 and TRBJ2-7; perhaps TRBD2 as D (7 bases). The CDR3 here is CASSQREDSYEQYF. CDR3 sequence (DNA): TGTGCCAGCAGTCAACGGGAGGACAGCTACGAGCAGTACTTC.